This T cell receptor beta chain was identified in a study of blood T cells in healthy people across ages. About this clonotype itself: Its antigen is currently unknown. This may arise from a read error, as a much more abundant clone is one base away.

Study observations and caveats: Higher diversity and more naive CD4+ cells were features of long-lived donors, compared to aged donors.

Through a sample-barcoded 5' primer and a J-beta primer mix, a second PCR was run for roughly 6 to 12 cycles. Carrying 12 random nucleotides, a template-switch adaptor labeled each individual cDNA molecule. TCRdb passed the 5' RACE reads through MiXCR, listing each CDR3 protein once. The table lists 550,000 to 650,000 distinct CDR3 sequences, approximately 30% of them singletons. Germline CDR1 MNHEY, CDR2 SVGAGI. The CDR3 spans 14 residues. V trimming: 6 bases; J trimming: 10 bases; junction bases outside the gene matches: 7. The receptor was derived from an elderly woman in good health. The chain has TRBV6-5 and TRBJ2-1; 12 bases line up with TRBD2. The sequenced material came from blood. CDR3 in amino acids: CASRTSGGQVEQFF. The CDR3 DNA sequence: TGTGCCAGCAGAACTAGCGGGGGGCAGGTCGAGCAGTTCTTC.